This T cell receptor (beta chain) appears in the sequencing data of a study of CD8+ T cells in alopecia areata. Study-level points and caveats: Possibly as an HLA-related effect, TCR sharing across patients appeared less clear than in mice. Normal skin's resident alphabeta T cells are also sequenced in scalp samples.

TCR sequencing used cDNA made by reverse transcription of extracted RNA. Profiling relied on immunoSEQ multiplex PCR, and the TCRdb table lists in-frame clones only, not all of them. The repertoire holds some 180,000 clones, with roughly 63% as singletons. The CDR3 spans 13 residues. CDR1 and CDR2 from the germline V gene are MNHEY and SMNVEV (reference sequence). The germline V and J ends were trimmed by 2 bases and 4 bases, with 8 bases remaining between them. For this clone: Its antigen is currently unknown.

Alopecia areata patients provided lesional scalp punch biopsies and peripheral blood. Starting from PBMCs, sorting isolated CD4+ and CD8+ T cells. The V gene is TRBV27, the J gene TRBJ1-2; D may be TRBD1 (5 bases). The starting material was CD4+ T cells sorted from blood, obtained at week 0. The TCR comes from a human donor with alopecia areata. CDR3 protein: CASSLRDGYGYTF. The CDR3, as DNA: TGTGCCAGCAGTTTAAGGGACGGCTATGGCTACACCTTC.